These 8 T cell receptor beta chains were sequenced from one sample in a study of T cells in Graves' hyperthyroidism and ophthalmopathy. The TCR beta CDR3 regions underwent amplification using RNA transcripts as the source. Carried out on the TCR CDR3, a first-round RT-PCR used the HTBI primer set. TCRdb redid the calling of the multiplex PCR reads with MiXCR, one entry per CDR3 protein. The profile covers a few hundred thousand distinct CDR3 sequences, with about an eighth appearing a single time and 30% to 40% taken by the ten largest. Sequencing was performed on blood. These receptors were taken from a woman in her 40s with Graves' ophthalmopathy.

V gene TRBV9 combines with J gene TRBJ2-2; 8 bases agree with TRBD1. Germline-derived CDR1 and CDR2 are SGDLS and YYNGEE. J lost 5 bases, V lost 3 bases, and 6 bases had no gene match. The CDR3 runs to 15 residues. CDR3 protein: CASSAQGARTGELFF. In DNA, the CDR3 is TGTGCCAGCAGCGCCCAGGGGGCGCGGACCGGGGAGCTGTTTTTT. Using reference TRBV9 and TRBJ2-2 for the parts outside the CDR3, the full variable domain is DSGVTQTPKHLITATGQRVTLRCSPRSGDLSVYWYQQSLDQGLQFLIQYYNGEERAKGNILERFSAQQFPDLHSELNLSSLELGDSALYFCASSAQGARTGELFFGEGSRLTVL.

This clonotype was picked up many times. This sequence joins TRBV6-5 and TRBJ2-3; 10 bases map to TRBD2. The CDR3 contains 19 residues. Germline V lookup: CDR1 MNHEY, CDR2 SVGAGI. The J segment lost 2 bases and the V segment lost 2 bases, leaving 13 bases of the junction unmatched. CDR3 amino acids: CASSYLRVTAGGNTDTQYF. DNA for the CDR3: TGTGCCAGCAGTTACCTCCGGGTTACAGCGGGAGGGAACACAGATACGCAGTATTTT.

In this sample, this clonotype turned up a few times. The V gene is TRBV6-1, the J gene TRBJ2-7, with 11 bases fitting TRBD2. CDR3 length equals 15 residues. CDR1 and CDR2 from the germline V gene are MNHNS and SASEGT. V lost 5 bases to trimming and J lost 2 bases; unmatched junction nucleotides: 5. CDR3 in amino acids: CASSRSGRATYEQYF. CDR3 in DNA: TGTGCCAGCAGTCGTAGCGGGAGGGCGACCTACGAGCAGTACTTC.

This clonotype appeared many times. The chain employs TRBV29-1 and TRBJ1-2, with D possibly TRBD1 on 5 matching bases. V dropped 3 bases and J dropped 5 bases, with 10 bases sitting between them. Per germline, CDR1 SQVTM and CDR2 ANQGSEA. The CDR3 is 12 residues long. The CDR3 spells CSVDRDGYGYTF. The CDR3 region has the DNA TGCAGCGTTGACAGGGATGGATATGGCTACACCTTC. Together with reference TRBV29-1 and TRBJ1-2, the CDR3 gives the full variable domain: SAVISQKPSRDICQRGTSLTIQCQVDSQVTMMFWYRQQPGQSLTLIATANQGSEATYESGFVIDKFPISRPNLTFSTLTVSNMSPEDSSIYLCSVDRDGYGYTFGSGTRLTVV.

At least ten counts were recorded for this clonotype. The chain employs TRBV10-3 and TRBJ1-2; D remains unclear. V was trimmed by 3 bases and J by 0 bases, leaving 11 bases between them. Germline V gene sequence: CDR1 ENHRY, CDR2 SYGVKD. The CDR3 runs to 15 residues. The CDR3, as DNA: TGTGCCATCAGTGAATCTCCGGAAGCTAACTATGGCTACACCTTC. Translation: CAISESPEANYGYTF.

The sample holds many counts of this clonotype. The chain joins TRBV6-5 to TRBJ1-1; D unresolved. CDR3 length: 14 amino acids. In germline, CDR1 is MNHEY, CDR2 SVGAGI. Trimming left V 2 bases short and J 2 bases short, with 9 bases between. CDR3 sequence (DNA): TGTGCCAGCAGTTACGTTCTGGGTAACACTGAAGCTTTCTTT. This encodes CASSYVLGNTEAFF.

This clonotype showed up many times. V and J are TRBV7-6 and TRBJ1-5; 8 bases align to TRBD1. The junction had 9 bases not matched to a gene; V was cut back by 5 bases and J by 6 bases. The CDR3 length is 15 residues. The germline gives CDR1 SGHVS, CDR2 FNYEAQ. CDR3 in DNA: TGTGCCAGCAGCCTCCGCTCAGGGGGCACTCAGCCCCAGCATTTT. Translation: CASSLRSGGTQPQHF.

In the case of this clonotype: A much larger clone lies a single base off, so this may be a read error. This chain links TRBV29-1 with TRBJ1-1; no clear D gene. The V gene's germline CDR1 is SQVTM and CDR2 ANQGSEA. The CDR3 consists of 11 residues. The CDR3 coding sequence is TGCAGCGTTGTGTCCACGGCTGAAGCTTCCTTT. Protein sequence: CSVVSTAEASF.